Sequencing of this T cell receptor beta chain was carried out in a study of PD-1 blockade in mismatch repair-deficient tumors. Study outcomes and limitations: After pembrolizumab, tumor-resident clones rose rapidly, then generally contracted before radiologic responses.

Germline assignment: CDR1 PRHDT and CDR2 FYEKMQ (reference sequence). This CDR3 is built from 12 residues. With 4 bases clipped from V and 12 bases from J, the junction kept 6 bases outside the gene matches. To note about this clone: The target antigen is unknown.

Using immunoSEQ multiplex PCR, the repertoire was profiled, and TCRdb retains in-frame clones only, with some absent. The sample holds 120,000 or so clones; around 83% are singletons and the top ten take about 13%. PCR or immunohistochemistry showed mismatch repair deficiency in every enrolled patient. TCR sequencing covered a few patients who responded to pembrolizumab. V is TRBV13 and J is TRBJ2-1; 7 bases match TRBD2. Material: peripheral blood, obtained 44 weeks after starting pembrolizumab. The TCR comes from an adult with mismatch repair-deficient cancer. The chain's CDR3 is CASSWGGVLQFF. CDR3 nucleotide sequence: TGTGCCAGCAGCTGGGGGGGGGTGCTGCAGTTCTTC.